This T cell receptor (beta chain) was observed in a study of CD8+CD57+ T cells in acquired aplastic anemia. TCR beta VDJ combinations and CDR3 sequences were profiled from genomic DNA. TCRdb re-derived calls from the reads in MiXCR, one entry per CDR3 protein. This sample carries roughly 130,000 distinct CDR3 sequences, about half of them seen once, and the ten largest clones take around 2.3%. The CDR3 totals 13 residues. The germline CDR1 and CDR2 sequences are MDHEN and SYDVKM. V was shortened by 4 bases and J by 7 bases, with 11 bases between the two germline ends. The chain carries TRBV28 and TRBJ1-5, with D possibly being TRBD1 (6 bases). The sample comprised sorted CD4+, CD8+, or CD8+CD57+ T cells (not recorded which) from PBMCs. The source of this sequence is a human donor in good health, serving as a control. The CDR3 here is CASSSNRVQPQHF. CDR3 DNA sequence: TGTGCCAGCAGTTCAAACAGGGTCCAGCCCCAGCATTTT.